These 26 T cell receptor beta chains originate from one sample sequenced in a study of blood T cell repertoires in COVID-19. Only in-frame clones appear in the TCRdb table, and some are missing; sequencing was by immunoSEQ multiplex PCR. The data contain 250,000 to 350,000 clones, roughly 91% of them singletons. The sequenced sample consisted of peripheral blood. The receptors shown here come from a man aged 30 to 39 with acute or convalescent COVID-19.

The chain carries TRBV18 and TRBJ1-1; 7 bases fit TRBD1. The CDR3 sequence is 14 residues long. V shed 3 bases and J 4 bases; nucleotides not matched to a gene: 5. Germline CDR1 and CDR2: KGHSH and LQKENI. The CDR3 coding sequence is TGTGCCAGCTCACCGACCCACAGGGGCACTGAAGCTTTCTTT. This encodes CASSPTHRGTEAFF.

V usage is TRBV28 and J usage is TRBJ1-2; no clear D. Germline V gives CDR1 MDHEN, CDR2 SYDVKM. Trimming took off 2 bases at V and 4 bases at J, with 8 bases between the two ends. This CDR3 is 13 amino acids long. The DNA for the CDR3 is TGTGCCAGCAGTTTACCCGCAGGCTATGGCTACACCTTC. It is translated as CASSLPAGYGYTF.

The CDR3 sequence is CSGGGRTATEQYF. The DNA of the CDR3 is TGCAGCGGCGGGGGGCGCACCGCCACCGAGCAGTACTTC. The J gene is TRBJ2-7, the V gene TRBV29-1; 8 bases agree with TRBD2. V trimming: 7 bases; J trimming: 6 bases; junction bases outside the gene matches: 11. The CDR3 is 13 amino acids. The germline CDR1 and CDR2 sequences are SQVTM and ANQGSEA.

The chain combines TRBV3-1 (or the pseudogene TRBV3-2) with TRBJ2-4, with D uncertain. Germline V CDR1 and CDR2: LGHDT, YNNKEL (reference sequence). The CDR3 has 15 residues. The germline V and J ends were trimmed by 2 bases and 3 bases, with 11 bases remaining between them. CDR3 protein: CASSQRSSHKNIQYF. CDR3 nucleotides: TGTGCCAGCAGCCAAAGGAGCAGTCACAAAAACATTCAGTACTTC.

This chain uses TRBV4-1 with TRBJ2-1; 7 nucleotides align to TRBD2. Looked up from germline, CDR1 is MGHRA and CDR2 is YSYEKL. Germline trimming cut 2 bases from V and 7 bases from J; bases unmatched to any gene: 11. The CDR3 sequence is 16 residues long. The CDR3 sequence is CASSQPGRRETNEQFF. In DNA, the CDR3 is TGCGCCAGCAGCCAACCCGGTCGGCGGGAGACTAATGAGCAGTTCTTC.

The rearrangement links TRBV7-3 to TRBJ2-1; the match to TRBD2 covers 12 bases. The CDR3 spans 15 residues. Germline CDR1 reads SGHTA; CDR2 reads FQGTGA. The V and J ends lost 5 bases and 8 bases, in that order; junction bases with no gene match: 7. In DNA, the CDR3 is TGTGCCAGCAGCCTGACTAGCGGGAGCCACCATGAGCAGTTCTTC. Protein sequence: CASSLTSGSHHEQFF.

This clone is a singleton in its sample. The chain couples TRBV19 to TRBJ2-7; 8 positions agree with TRBD1. The junction had 4 bases not matched to a gene; V was cut back by 3 bases and J by 3 bases. The CDR3 runs 14 residues. Germline-derived CDR1 and CDR2 are LNHDA and SQIVND (reference sequence). The CDR3, as DNA: TGTGCCAGTAGTATCACAGGGGGGATCTACGAGCAGTACTTC. This sequence encodes CASSITGGIYEQYF.

The chain couples TRBV5-1 to TRBJ1-2, with a possible D match to TRBD1 (6 bases). Trimming took off 4 bases at V and 5 bases at J, with 9 bases between the two ends. Germline loops: CDR1 SGHRS, CDR2 YFSETQ. The CDR3 runs 12 residues. CDR3 in DNA: TGCGCCAGCAGCCCAGGACAGTATGGCTACACCTTC. This translates into CASSPGQYGYTF.

The chain combines TRBV5-1 with TRBJ1-2; D is undetermined. Looked up from germline, CDR1 is SGHRS and CDR2 is YFSETQ. CDR3 length: 20 amino acids. V dropped 1 base and J dropped 4 bases, with 29 bases sitting between them. This CDR3 is CASSLTPLGERRARSYGYTF. In nucleotides, the CDR3 is TGCGCCAGCAGCTTGACCCCTTTGGGAGAGAGGAGGGCGCGAAGCTATGGCTACACCTTC.

The V gene is TRBV27, the J gene TRBJ1-1; 7 nucleotides line up with TRBD1. With V trimmed by 7 bases and J by 1 base, 12 bases remained unmatched. The germline V gene encodes CDR1 MNHEY and CDR2 SMNVEV (reference sequence). The CDR3 covers 16 residues. The chain's CDR3 is CASTLGQRVTNTEAFF. The CDR3 DNA is TGTGCCAGCACCCTGGGACAGAGGGTAACGAACACTGAAGCTTTCTTT.

The V call is TRBV10-3, the J call TRBJ1-6; 7 bases agree with TRBD1. The CDR3 is made up of 15 amino acids. Germline V CDR1 and CDR2: ENHRY, SYGVKD. After removal of 4 bases from V and 7 bases from J, the junction contained 7 bases not matched to a gene. As DNA, the CDR3 is TGTGCCATCAGTGGACAGGGAATGGTCAATTCACCCCTCCACTTT. This codes for CAISGQGMVNSPLHF.

The chain links TRBV18 to TRBJ2-3; D is ambiguous. This CDR3 spans 14 amino acids. Germline lookup yields CDR1 KGHSH and CDR2 LQKENI. Trimming removed 2 bases from V and 0 bases from J, with 6 bases in between. CDR3 region: CASSPNLSTDTQYF. In nucleotides, the CDR3 is TGTGCCAGCTCACCAAATTTAAGCACAGATACGCAGTATTTT. Supplemented by reference TRBV18 and TRBJ2-3, the full variable domain reads NAGVMQNPRHLVRRRGQEARLRCSPMKGHSHVYWYRQLPEEGLKFMVYLQKENIIDESGMPKERFSAEFPKEGPSILRIQQVVRGDSAAYFCASSPNLSTDTQYFGPGTRLTVL.

Comment on this clone: The germline gene is not matched at one end of the junction; a read error may be the cause. J is TRBJ2-1 and V is TRBV6-6; no clear D gene. Germline CDR1 is MNHNY and CDR2 is SVGAGI (reference sequence). The CDR3 spans 12 residues. The CDR3 region has the DNA TGTGCCAGCAGTTACTCCGACAATGAGCAGTTCTTC. Translated: CASSYSDNEQFF.

This chain uses TRBV6-6 with TRBJ2-7, with a weak D call TRBD2 (5 bases). The CDR3 is 14 amino acids. The germline V gene has CDR1 MNHNY and CDR2 SVGAGI (reference sequence). Between the trimmed V and J ends, which lost 5 bases and 2 bases, there was a span of 13 bases. CDR3: CASSTFRGAYEQYF. The CDR3 nucleotides read TGTGCCAGCAGTACGTTTCGGGGAGCCTACGAGCAGTACTTC.

The rearrangement uses TRBV7-9 and TRBJ2-6, with D possibly matching TRBD2 (6 bases). The CDR3 is 16 amino acids. Trimming took off 3 bases at V and 2 bases at J, with 11 bases between the two ends. CDR1 SEHNR and CDR2 FQNEAQ come from the germline V gene (reference sequence). The CDR3 region has the DNA TGTGCCAGCAGCTTGACTAGTGCTGCTGGGGCCAACGTCCTGACTTTC. This encodes CASSLTSAAGANVLTF. The complete variable domain, with remaining parts taken from reference TRBV7-9 and TRBJ2-6, reads DTGVSQNPRHKITKRGQNVTFRCDPISEHNRLYWYRQTLGQGPEFLTYFQNEAQLEKSRLLSDRFSAERPKGSFSTLEIQRTEQGDSAMYLCASSLTSAAGANVLTFGAGSRLTVL.

The V gene is TRBV7-9, the J gene TRBJ1-1; weak D call: TRBD1 (6 bases). V lost 5 bases and J lost 3, with 16 bases in between. The CDR3 sequence is 15 residues long. Germline V gene data show CDR1 as SEHNR and CDR2 as FQNEAQ (reference sequence). The CDR3 here is CASSPRRAGDTEAFF. The CDR3, as DNA: TGTGCCAGCAGCCCACGCAGGGCAGGGGACACTGAAGCTTTCTTT.

J is TRBJ2-7 and V is TRBV25-1; weak D call: TRBD2 (5 bases). Trimming shortened V by 7 bases and J by 9 bases, and 10 bases separated the two germline ends. The CDR3 is 10 residues long. Germline V gives CDR1 MGHDK, CDR2 SYGVNS. CDR3: CASTPRGQYF. DNA of the CDR3: TGTGCCAGCACCCCCCGGGGGCAGTACTTC.

This chain links TRBV19 with TRBJ2-1; 8 bases agree with TRBD1. V lost 7 bases and J lost 4; bases outside the gene matches: 9. This CDR3 comprises 15 residues. Germline assignment: CDR1 LNHDA and CDR2 SQIVND (reference sequence). The CDR3 loop is CASTRRGQEYNEQFF. The CDR3 DNA reads TGTGCCAGTACCCGTAGGGGACAGGAATACAATGAGCAGTTCTTC.

This clone was found once. The rearrangement uses TRBV9 and TRBJ2-5; 12 bases align to TRBD2. J was trimmed by 2 bases and V by 0 bases; bases with no gene match: 5. CDR1 is SGDLS and CDR2 is YYNGEE in the germline V gene. The CDR3 is 17 amino acids. For the CDR3, the DNA is TGTGCCAGCAGCGTAGCGCCGACTAGCGGGGGACAAGAGACCCAGTACTTC. As protein: CASSVAPTSGGQETQYF.

V is TRBV27 and J is TRBJ2-7; D gene ambiguous. Germline V CDR1 and CDR2: MNHEY, SMNVEV (reference sequence). V was shortened by 7 bases and J by 6 bases, with 7 bases between the two germline ends. This CDR3 is built from 10 residues. The CDR3 DNA sequence: TGTGCCAGCAATCAGGCCGAGCAGTACTTC. This encodes CASNQAEQYF.

This chain connects TRBV6-4 to TRBJ1-2; D possibly corresponds to TRBD1 (6 bases). Germline assignment: CDR1 MRHNA and CDR2 SNTAGT. This CDR3 contains 15 residues. Trimming took 3 bases from V and 3 from J, leaving 14 bases between them. The DNA of the CDR3 is TGTGCCAGCAGTGAATCTCCGGACAGATACTATGGCTACACCTTC. This sequence encodes CASSESPDRYYGYTF.

This clone was picked up a small number of times. The chain joins TRBV2 to TRBJ1-2; D is uncertain. This CDR3 spans 12 amino acids. Between the trimmed V and J ends, which lost 8 bases and 5 bases, there was a span of 12 bases. Per germline, CDR1 SNHLY and CDR2 FYNNEI. This CDR3 reads CASRRPGYGYTF. The CDR3 DNA sequence: TGTGCCAGCCGGAGGCCCGGTTATGGCTACACCTTC.

This chain joins TRBV29-1 and TRBJ2-7; TRBD2 matches 9 bases. The CDR3 runs to 15 residues. J lost 1 base, V lost 7 bases, and 11 bases had no gene match. The V gene's germline CDR1 is SQVTM and CDR2 ANQGSEA. The CDR3 bases are TGCAGCGCCGAGATAGCGGGAGCCTATTCCTACGAGCAGTACTTC. Translating gives CSAEIAGAYSYEQYF.

The chain recombines TRBV10-3 with TRBJ1-2, with D perhaps TRBD1 (5 bases). The CDR3 runs 13 residues. Trimming shortened V by 6 bases and J by 12 bases, and 20 bases separated the two germline ends. CDR1 ENHRY and CDR2 SYGVKD come from the germline V gene. This chain's CDR3 is CAIRDPGIRLHTF. The CDR3 DNA follows: TGTGCCATCAGGGACCCAGGGATCCGACTTCACACCTTC.

This chain uses TRBV7-8 with TRBJ1-1, with 7 bases that match TRBD1. The CDR3 is made up of 16 amino acids. The trim removed 5 bases at V and 5 bases at J, leaving 14 bases unmatched. The germline V gene encodes CDR1 SGHVS and CDR2 FQNEAQ. This chain's CDR3 is CASSPRYQGERTEAFF. Here the CDR3 DNA reads TGTGCCAGCAGCCCCAGATATCAGGGGGAAAGAACTGAAGCTTTCTTT. Supplemented by reference TRBV7-8 and TRBJ1-1, the full variable domain reads GAGVSQSPRYKVAKRGQDVALRCDPISGHVSLFWYQQALGQGPEFLTYFQNEAQLDKSGLPSDRFFAERPEGSVSTLKIQRTQQEDSAVYLCASSPRYQGERTEAFFGQGTRLTVV.

The chain employs TRBV18 and TRBJ1-6; 7 nucleotides match TRBD1. Trimming removed 2 bases from V and 5 bases from J; junction bases left unmatched: 9. Looked up from germline, CDR1 is KGHSH and CDR2 is LQKENI. The CDR3 runs 17 residues. The CDR3 reads CASSPRGAGGNNSPLHF. The DNA for the CDR3 is TGTGCCAGCTCACCAAGAGGGGCAGGGGGTAATAATTCACCCCTCCACTTT. Drawing the rest from reference TRBV18 and TRBJ1-6, the complete variable domain is NAGVMQNPRHLVRRRGQEARLRCSPMKGHSHVYWYRQLPEEGLKFMVYLQKENIIDESGMPKERFSAEFPKEGPSILRIQQVVRGDSAAYFCASSPRGAGGNNSPLHFGNGTRLTVT.